This T cell receptor (beta chain) was identified during a study of shared clonotypes between healthy human individuals. Notes on the study in general: Relative to their counterparts shared across all four donors, non-shared clonotypes exhibited diminished generation probabilities.

TCRdb's table, derived via immunoSEQ multiplex PCR, lists solely in-frame clones and lacks some. The sample shows some 1 million clones, around 76% of them seen only once. Comments on this clone: Its antigen remains unidentified.

The V gene end was trimmed by 3 bases and the J gene end by 8 bases; junction bases not matched to a gene: 7. The CDR3 length is 14 residues. Per the germline V gene, CDR1 is SGHRS and CDR2 is YFSETQ. Adults of Caucasian background living in Nashville, Tennessee made up all donors. CD45RA+ naive and CD45RA-negative memory subsets were separated from CD4+ cells. This chain joins TRBV5-1 and TRBJ2-1, with 8 nucleotides matching TRBD2. The sequencing sample was made of memory CD4+ T cells sorted from blood. Subset defined: CD45RA-negative fraction. This sequence was found in a man between 18 and 35 years old in good health. This CDR3 is CASSSGRAGDEQFF. The CDR3 coding sequence is TGCGCCAGCAGCTCCGGGAGGGCCGGGGATGAGCAGTTCTTC.